The sample holds many counts of the clone carrying this T cell receptor beta chain. The antigen remains undetermined. Unsorted libraries were generated from 2 million PBMCs. These cells had been stored in RNAlater at -80 C. cDNA was made by 5'RACE with 10-nucleotide random UMIs. TCRdb processed the 5' RACE reads anew with MiXCR; each CDR3 protein has one entry. The table lists 40,000 to 50,000 distinct CDR3 sequences, approximately 10% of them singletons. The CDR3 sequence is 18 residues long. The germline V gene has CDR1 MRHNA and CDR2 SNTAGT. V lost 0 bases, J lost 5 bases, and 13 bases stayed unmatched. This entry belongs to a study of neurological immune-mediated disorders. General study points: Private repertoires in all groups were suggested, as expanded clones shared no CDR3 amino acid sequences across subjects.

The chain has TRBV6-4 and TRBJ2-1, with 7 bases matching TRBD1. The source of this sequence is a woman aged 35 to 49 with HTLV-1-associated myelopathy (HAM/TSP). The sequenced sample consisted of PBMCs. The CDR3 nucleotides read TGTGCCAGCAGTGACTCGATGTTGGGGGACAGAGAAGACAATGAGCAGTTCTTC. This encodes CASSDSMLGDREDNEQFF.